This T cell receptor (beta chain) was sequenced during a study of vaccination and CD4 T cells after COVID-19. Sample treatment: roughly 10-day PBMC culture with coronavirus spike peptide pools or control peptides (ViraFEST assay). As concerns this clonotype: As yet, its antigen is unknown.

V lost 3 bases to trimming and J lost 4 bases, with 5 bases between them. Germline CDR1 is SGHNT and CDR2 is YYREEE (reference sequence). The CDR3 covers 12 residues. Cultured CD4+ T cells had their DNA profiled by the Oncomine TCR Beta short-read assay. Each CDR3 protein is one row after TCRdb ran MiXCR on the PCR reads. The sample lists roughly 9,000 distinct CDR3 sequences; 20% to 30% were seen once. The receptor's source is a human donor who had recovered from COVID-19. Sample: CD4+ T cells from blood, cultured in vitro, taken after SARS-CoV-2 vaccination. The V gene is TRBV5-4, the J gene TRBJ2-1, with D hard to call. CDR3 amino acids: CASSSNYNEQFF. DNA for the CDR3: TGTGCCAGCAGCTCGAATTACAATGAGCAGTTCTTC.